These 30 T cell receptor beta chains came from one sample sequenced in a study of HIV-infected patients and healthy controls. All unsorted peripheral T cells were captured because whole blood was used without fractionation. Reverse transcription used approximately 500 ng RNA and constant-region primers for alpha and beta. Using multiplexing indices, alpha and beta chain libraries were generated apart by chain-specific third strand synthesis. TCRdb recomputed calls from the 5' RACE reads with MiXCR, one row per CDR3 protein. The table records roughly 9,800 distinct CDR3 sequences, roughly 8% of them present only once. The specimen was blood. Every receptor here comes from an adult in good health.

This clonotype has ten or more counts. The chain joins TRBV7-9 to TRBJ1-1, with D possibly matching TRBD1 (5 bases). The CDR3 extends over 15 amino acids. The germline gives CDR1 SEHNR, CDR2 FQNEAQ (reference sequence). The V and J ends lost 5 bases and 1 base respectively, with 14 bases between them. Here the CDR3 DNA reads TGTGCCAGCAGCCCCGGCGGACATGCGAACACTGAAGCTTTCTTT. Translated: CASSPGGHANTEAFF. Variable domain in full (rest from reference TRBV7-9 and TRBJ1-1): DTGVSQNPRHKITKRGQNVTFRCDPISEHNRLYWYRQTLGQGPEFLTYFQNEAQLEKSRLLSDRFSAERPKGSFSTLEIQRTEQGDSAMYLCASSPGGHANTEAFFGQGTRLTVV.

This clonotype was counted at least ten times. V gene TRBV20-1 combines with J gene TRBJ2-5; unclear D gene. The V gene lost 5 bases and the J gene lost 4 bases, with 8 bases spanning the gap. Germline values: CDR1 DFQATT, CDR2 SNEGSKA (reference sequence). The CDR3 contains 11 residues. The CDR3 nucleotides read TGCAGTGCTGTTGCGCGAGAGACCCAGTACTTC. It is translated as CSAVARETQYF.

This clonotype occurred a few times. The CDR3 nucleotides read TGTGCCAGCAGTGAAGCGCTTCGTCGAGGGGCAGTGTACGAGCAGTACTTC. Its translation: CASSEALRRGAVYEQYF. J is TRBJ2-7 and V is TRBV6-1; D possibly uses TRBD1 or TRBD2 (5 bases each). Trimming removed 0 bases at V and 4 bases at J, with 19 bases between. From germline, CDR1 is MNHNS and CDR2 SASEGT. The CDR3 is made up of 17 amino acids.

By share, this clonotype ranks as medium-sized. The chain carries TRBV27 and TRBJ1-2; D gene unclear. The V end was cut by 0 bases, the J end by 5 bases, with 7 bases between. This CDR3 comprises 13 residues. Germline V CDR1 and CDR2: MNHEY, SMNVEV (reference sequence). The CDR3 bases are TGTGCCAGCAGTTTATCCGGAGGGTATGGCTACACCTTC. This gives the protein CASSLSGGYGYTF.

Judged by abundance, this clonotype is medium-sized (0.01 to 0.1%). The rearrangement links TRBV20-1 to TRBJ2-3, with TRBD2 matching over 10 bases. The CDR3 runs to 18 residues. V shed 0 bases, J shed 2 bases, and the junction held 11 bases outside the gene matches. Germline V CDR1 and CDR2: DFQATT, SNEGSKA (reference sequence). CDR3 nucleotides: TGCAGTGCTAGAGATTCCCTCCGGACTAGCGGCTACACAGATACGCAGTATTTT. It is translated as CSARDSLRTSGYTDTQYF.

This clonotype is termed medium-sized (0.01 to 0.1%). This chain joins TRBV7-2 and TRBJ2-1; maybe TRBD2 (6 bases). CDR1 is SGHTA, CDR2 FQGNSA, per germline. V gave up 5 bases and J gave up 4 bases, with 18 bases separating them. The CDR3 is 16 residues long. CDR3 sequence: CASSPGGKEIYNEQFF. The CDR3 DNA is TGTGCCAGCAGCCCCGGGGGAAAGGAGATATACAATGAGCAGTTCTTC. The full variable domain, with the rest looked up from reference TRBV7-2 and TRBJ2-1, is GAGVSQSPSNKVTEKGKDVELRCDPISGHTALYWYRQSLGQGLEFLIYFQGNSAPDKSGLPSDRFSAERTGGSVSTLTIQRTQQEDSAVYLCASSPGGKEIYNEQFFGPGTRLTVL.

There are many counts of this clonotype. The J gene is TRBJ2-5, the V gene TRBV7-2; no clear D gene. Looked up from germline, CDR1 is SGHTA and CDR2 is FQGNSA. V dropped 1 base and J dropped 5 bases, with 11 bases sitting between them. CDR3 length equals 14 residues. CDR3 in amino acids: CASSLEGYWETQYF. CDR3 nucleotide sequence: TGTGCCAGCAGCTTAGAAGGTTATTGGGAGACCCAGTACTTC.

This clonotype occurred many times. The chain links TRBV7-2 to TRBJ2-1, with 8 bases that match TRBD2. Looked up from germline, CDR1 is SGHTA and CDR2 is FQGNSA. V dropped 6 bases and J dropped 9; count of bases not matched to a gene: 4. The CDR3 contains 12 residues. The CDR3 region is CASRAGDGEQFF. The CDR3 bases are TGTGCCAGCAGAGCGGGGGACGGTGAGCAGTTCTTC.

This clonotype is medium-sized within its sample. The CDR3 DNA sequence: TGTGCCAGCAGCTTATGGGCAGGGTCTGGGGCCAACGTCCTGACTTTC. Amino acids: CASSLWAGSGANVLTF. The genes are TRBV7-8 and TRBJ2-6; a possible D gene is TRBD1 (5 bases). CDR1 and CDR2 (germline): SGHVS, FQNEAQ. The CDR3 is 16 residues long. V was clipped by 2 bases and J by 1 base, with 9 bases between them.

The chain couples TRBV28 to TRBJ1-5; D is unclear. The germline V and J ends were trimmed by 5 bases and 1 base, with 12 bases remaining between them. The CDR3 covers 15 residues. The germline CDR1 and CDR2 sequences are MDHEN and SYDVKM. CDR3 loop: CASSLLTRSNQPQHF. As DNA, the CDR3 is TGTGCCAGCAGTCTTTTGACAAGGAGCAATCAGCCCCAGCATTTT.

The table lists this clonotype with many counts. The J gene is TRBJ1-1, the V gene TRBV29-1, with D perhaps matching TRBD1 (5 bases). Trimming stripped 3 bases from V and 11 bases from J, with 16 bases between. From germline, CDR1 is SQVTM and CDR2 ANQGSEA. This CDR3 spans 12 amino acids. CDR3 sequence: CSVDRRAVQAFF. CDR3 coding DNA: TGCAGCGTTGATCGCAGGGCAGTGCAGGCTTTCTTT.

This clonotype was counted many times. The V and J genes are TRBV10-1 and TRBJ2-2, with a tentative D call TRBD1 (5 bases). Germline CDR1 WNHNN, CDR2 SYGVQD (reference sequence). The CDR3 extends over 11 amino acids. Trimming cost V 7 bases and J 7 bases, with 7 bases left between them. CDR3 nucleotide sequence: TGCGCCAGCAAAGGGGTCGGGGAGCTGTTTTTT. It translates to CASKGVGELFF.

In this sample, this clonotype turned up many times. The chain carries TRBV5-5 and TRBJ1-4; the D is unclear. CDR1 and CDR2 from the germline V gene are SGHKS and YYEKEE (reference sequence). CDR3 length equals 12 residues. Trimming left V 1 base short and J 7 bases short, with 5 bases between. The CDR3 sequence: CASSLMGEKLFF. The CDR3, as DNA: TGTGCCAGCAGCTTGATGGGTGAAAAACTGTTTTTT. The variable domain in full, completed from reference TRBV5-5 and TRBJ1-4, reads DAGVTQSPTHLIKTRGQQVTLRCSPISGHKSVSWYQQVLGQGPQFIFQYYEKEERGRGNFPDRFSARQFPNYSSELNVNALLLGDSALYLCASSLMGEKLFFGSGTQLSVL.

The table lists this clonotype with many counts. V usage is TRBV12-3 or TRBV12-4 and J usage is TRBJ2-7, with D uncertain. V was clipped by 6 bases and J by 5 bases, with 8 bases between them. The CDR3 is 11 amino acids. The chain's CDR3 is CASSLDDEQYF. CDR3 nucleotides: TGTGCCAGCAGCTTGGACGACGAGCAGTACTTC.

By frequency in the sample, this clonotype is medium-sized. The chain uses TRBV28 and TRBJ2-5, with a weak D call TRBD2 (6 bases). Deletions cut 5 bases from V and 1 base from J, with 23 bases between. Germline V gene sequence: CDR1 MDHEN, CDR2 SYDVKM. The CDR3 covers 18 residues. CDR3 sequence reads: CASSRGLRVADVQETQYF. The CDR3 DNA follows: TGTGCCAGCAGTCGCGGTCTCAGAGTAGCGGACGTCCAAGAGACCCAGTACTTC.

Many counts were recorded for this clonotype. The genes are TRBV20-1 and TRBJ2-7; D uncertain. Germline CDR1 reads DFQATT; CDR2 reads SNEGSKA (reference sequence). This CDR3 has 13 residues. V lost 3 bases, J lost 2 bases, and 11 bases lay in between. The CDR3: CSASLPAAYEQYF. CDR3 DNA: TGCAGTGCTAGTCTCCCGGCAGCCTACGAGCAGTACTTC.

This clonotype was seen at least ten times. This chain connects TRBV30 to TRBJ2-7, with a weak D call TRBD2 (6 bases). The CDR3 covers 11 residues. Trimming left V 0 bases short and J 12 bases short, with 12 bases between. Germline lookup yields CDR1 GTSNPN and CDR2 SVGIG (reference sequence). The CDR3 loop reads CAWSVLAGLYF. The CDR3 DNA reads TGTGCCTGGAGTGTCTTGGCGGGGCTGTACTTC.

This chain connects TRBV12-3 or TRBV12-4 to TRBJ1-2, with a possible D match to TRBD1 (5 bases). Trimming stripped 7 bases from V and 4 bases from J, with 16 bases between. The CDR3 extends over 14 amino acids. The CDR3: CASTGVEGPYGYTF. DNA for the CDR3: TGTGCCAGCACTGGCGTGGAGGGGCCCTATGGCTACACCTTC.

This clonotype turned up a few times. The V and J genes are TRBV11-3 and TRBJ2-5; D may correspond to TRBD1 or TRBD2 (5 bases each). The CDR3 spans 15 residues. The germline CDR1 and CDR2 sequences are SGHNT and YENEEA. Trimming took off 4 bases at V and 2 bases at J, with 14 bases between the two ends. DNA of the CDR3: TGTGCCAGCAGCTGGGGGACGGCAGAACAAGAGACCCAGTACTTC. It translates to CASSWGTAEQETQYF.

This clonotype was seen repeatedly, ten times or more. The rearrangement uses TRBV7-2 and TRBJ2-3; D not resolved. The germline V and J ends were trimmed by 1 base and 0 bases, with 8 bases remaining between them. The CDR3 loop spans 15 amino acids. CDR1 SGHTA and CDR2 FQGNSA come from the germline V gene. The CDR3 loop is CASSLGPASTDTQYF. The CDR3 region has the DNA TGTGCCAGCAGCTTAGGGCCAGCTAGCACAGATACGCAGTATTTT. Looking up the rest from reference TRBV7-2 and TRBJ2-3 gives the full variable domain: GAGVSQSPSNKVTEKGKDVELRCDPISGHTALYWYRQSLGQGLEFLIYFQGNSAPDKSGLPSDRFSAERTGGSVSTLTIQRTQQEDSAVYLCASSLGPASTDTQYFGPGTRLTVL.

This clonotype has at least ten counts. The V call is TRBV18, the J call TRBJ2-1; no clear D gene. The CDR3 runs 15 residues. The germline V gene encodes CDR1 KGHSH and CDR2 LQKENI. The germline V and J ends were trimmed by 2 bases and 10 bases, with 18 bases remaining between them. The CDR3 DNA reads TGTGCCAGCTCACCATCAACCCTAGGTGATAGGGAGCAGTTCTTC. It is translated as CASSPSTLGDREQFF. The full variable domain, completed using reference TRBV18 and TRBJ2-1, is NAGVMQNPRHLVRRRGQEARLRCSPMKGHSHVYWYRQLPEEGLKFMVYLQKENIIDESGMPKERFSAEFPKEGPSILRIQQVVRGDSAAYFCASSPSTLGDREQFFGPGTRLTVL.

This clonotype is medium-sized within its sample. The chain has TRBV20-1 and TRBJ2-5, with 7 bases aligning to TRBD2. Looked up from germline, CDR1 is DFQATT and CDR2 is SNEGSKA (reference sequence). Losses at the gene ends were 0 bases for V and 4 bases for J; bases not matched to a gene: 14. CDR3 length: 17 amino acids. In DNA form, the CDR3 reads TGCAGTGCTAGAGAAACGAAACCCGGGCTAGCGGCAGAGACCCAGTACTTC. This encodes CSARETKPGLAAETQYF.

By sample share, this clonotype is medium-sized (0.01 to 0.1%). The chain has TRBV6-2 or TRBV6-3 and TRBJ2-1, with 9 bases aligning to TRBD1. Germline V gives CDR1 MNHEY, CDR2 SVGEGT. This CDR3 contains 16 residues. The junction had 12 bases not matched to a gene; V was cut back by 5 bases and J by 7 bases. CDR3 in amino acids: CASSHETGGAGNEQFF. DNA for the CDR3: TGTGCCAGCAGTCATGAAACAGGGGGCGCGGGTAATGAGCAGTTCTTC.

This clonotype is medium-sized by share. V and J are TRBV14 and TRBJ1-6; D not certain. In germline, CDR1 is SGHDN, CDR2 FVKESK. This CDR3 has 13 residues. V was shortened by 6 bases and J by 7 bases, with 10 bases between the two germline ends. DNA for the CDR3: TGTGCCAGCAGAGGACTGAGCAATTCACCCCTCCACTTT. Translated: CASRGLSNSPLHF.

This clonotype was picked up many times. This chain links TRBV30 with TRBJ2-5; weak D call: TRBD2 (7 bases). This CDR3 region has 14 residues. The germline V and J ends were trimmed by 0 bases and 4 bases, with 12 bases remaining between them. Germline CDR1 reads GTSNPN; CDR2 reads SVGIG (reference sequence). CDR3 protein: CAWSVSRGAETQYF. CDR3 DNA sequence: TGTGCCTGGAGTGTATCCCGGGGGGCAGAGACCCAGTACTTC.

This clonotype has at least ten counts. V and J are TRBV11-2 and TRBJ2-1; 8 positions agree with TRBD2. The CDR3 consists of 18 residues. Per germline, CDR1 SGHAT and CDR2 FQNNGV. Germline trimming cut 6 bases from V and 5 bases from J; bases unmatched to any gene: 18. DNA for the CDR3: TGTGCCAGCAGTCCACGGGGAATCAGCGGGAGAGCAAACAATGAGCAGTTCTTC. Its translation: CASSPRGISGRANNEQFF.

This clonotype was observed many times. The chain is built from TRBV2 and TRBJ2-5, with D unresolved. The CDR3 runs to 13 residues. Trimming took 7 bases from V and 5 from J, leaving 14 bases between them. Germline V gene sequence: CDR1 SNHLY, CDR2 FYNNEI. CDR3 in amino acids: CASKELTKETQYF. The CDR3 DNA follows: TGTGCCAGCAAGGAACTAACCAAGGAGACCCAGTACTTC. Using reference TRBV2 and TRBJ2-5 for the parts outside the CDR3, the full variable domain is EPEVTQTPSHQVTQMGQEVILRCVPISNHLYFYWYRQILGQKVEFLVSFYNNEISEKSEIFDDQFSVERPDGSNFTLKIRSTKLEDSAMYFCASKELTKETQYFGPGTRLLVL.

This clonotype was found a few times. The V and J genes are TRBV4-3 and TRBJ2-5, with 11 positions matching TRBD2. Germline assignment: CDR1 LGHNA and CDR2 YSLEER. The CDR3 is 15 residues long. V dropped 4 bases and J dropped 1; count of bases not matched to a gene: 2. CDR3: CASSPGTSGQETQYF. As DNA, the CDR3 is TGCGCCAGCAGCCCCGGGACTAGCGGCCAAGAGACCCAGTACTTC.

This clonotype was observed at least ten times. The genes are TRBV18 and TRBJ2-5; 8 bases fit TRBD1. Germline values: CDR1 KGHSH, CDR2 LQKENI. The CDR3 covers 12 residues. J was trimmed by 13 bases and V by 2 bases; bases with no gene match: 6. CDR3 in amino acids: CASSPMDRAGYF. The CDR3 coding sequence is TGTGCCAGCTCACCAATGGACAGGGCGGGGTACTTC.

By share, this clonotype ranks as medium-sized. The chain combines TRBV24-1 with TRBJ2-1; possibly TRBD2 for D (6 bases). The length of the CDR3 is 16 residues. The ends were cut back, 0 bases at V and 3 bases at J, with 11 bases in the middle. The germline CDR1 and CDR2 sequences are KGHDR and SFDVKD. CDR3 protein: CATSDLVGGSYNEQFF. The CDR3 nucleotides are TGTGCCACCAGTGATTTGGTCGGAGGGAGCTACAATGAGCAGTTCTTC.